This TCR beta chain emerged from a study of T cells in Graves' hyperthyroidism and ophthalmopathy (dated by TCRdb to the late 2010s). Notes on the research overall: Peripheral blood samples were taken at the time of initial diagnosis, prior to any treatment. To identify distinguishing TCR V-J signatures, a discovery cohort of about 95 patients was used, comprising under 45 with Graves' ophthalmopathy and approximately 57 with stable Graves' hyperthyroidism. The roughly 99 discovery patients were divided at random into training and test sets in a 7:3 ratio. Thyroid tissue and blood T-cell repertoires from about six Graves' hyperthyroidism patients were also compared in the study. The paper reports TCR Vbeta CDR3 sequencing of 135 peripheral blood samples: over 40 ophthalmopathy, approximately 74 hyperthyroidism and around 17 progressor patients. An independent validation cohort of under 20 hyperthyroidism patients and 17 patients who later progressed to ophthalmopathy tested prospective prediction of ophthalmopathy. Once sampling was done, hyperthyroidism patients were given methimazole at a starting dose of 30 mg daily, whereas ophthalmopathy patients were given high-dose intravenous methylprednisolone. Study-wide findings and limitations: In cross-validation, a model built on a 13 V-J signature told ophthalmopathy apart from stable hyperthyroidism with roughly 87% sensitivity and around 83% specificity, and in testing the same model reached 80%/75%. No statistical method was used to set the sample size in advance, and investigators knew the group allocation. During validation, the model predicted progression to ophthalmopathy a median of approximately 6.5 months ahead of onset, with almost 71% sensitivity and 72% to 80% specificity. Most expanded thyroid clonotypes (frequency above 0.001) were also found in blood, which suggests that blood repertoires may mirror thyroid immune responses.

Taken from cysteine to phenylalanine, the CDR3 has 18 residues. Only the CDR3 region is kept as DNA, spanning 54 bases read in frame from base 1. CDR1 and CDR2 are drawn from the germline V gene: MNHNS, SASEGT. Here V drops 6 bases and J drops 0 bases, and the junction holds 10 bases not matched to any gene. Stable Graves' hyperthyroidism was defined as no progression to ophthalmopathy during 18 months of follow-up. Hyperthyroidism patients were newly diagnosed, had a disease duration of under 2 months, and were aged 18 to 65 years. Any patient with an uncontrolled infection, another autoimmune disease, pregnancy or lactation was excluded. Diagnoses relied on clinical symptoms, serum thyroxine and TRAb, thyroid ultrasound and orbital computed tomography. Ficoll-Paque density gradient centrifugation was used to isolate PBMCs from approximately 10 ml of fresh peripheral blood. Total RNA was extracted using Trizol reagent, and RNA quality was assessed on an Agilent 2100 Bioanalyzer.

In its sample, this clonotype was seen many times. Its antigen is not yet known. Base qualities are missing; no much larger clone stands one base away. The TCR beta CDR3 regions were amplified from RNA transcripts. The first round of RT-PCR for the TCR CDR3 was performed with the HTBI primer set and the Qiagen OneStep RT-PCR kit. Libraries were constructed in a second round of multiplex PCR, after which size selection and purification were performed. Libraries were sequenced paired-end with 100 bp reads on an Illumina HiSeq2000. The authors' pipeline ran thus. Raw data were processed with SOAPnuke, discarding reads with adapters, uncalled bases, mean Phred below 15, or no exact constant-primer or identifier match. COPE v1.2.5 was used to merge high-quality paired reads, and clonotypes were defined as unique nucleotide sequences. Clonotypes were aligned to IMGT TRBV, TRBD and TRBJ reference segments using MiTCR v1.1. Analysis was restricted to V-J combinations with a frequency above 0.0001, which covered over 98% of repertoires. A TCS score was defined as the ratio between F50 (clonal expansion) and ExV (chaos), using BLOSUM62-based TCRdist between CDR3 peptides within each V-J. Welch's t-statistics and random forest reduced 514 V-J features to fewer than 15, which were used in a naive Bayes classifier (R e1071). TCRdb reran the public reads through fastp at Q25 and MiXCR, keeping productive beta chains. CDR3 protein duplicates are merged, each entry listing the most common genes and DNA. What appears here as the V and J calls and clone size reflects TCRdb's work, not the paper's. The sample table holds some 560,000 distinct CDR3 sequences, of which more than 15% were seen once. The ten largest clones add up to approximately 7.4% of the sample.

The sample was blood. This TCR was recovered from a woman aged 30 to 39 with Graves' hyperthyroidism. The V and J segments used are TRBV6-1 and TRBJ1-5; TRBD1 matches 11 bases in the middle. DNA sequence: TGTGCCAGCAGGAACACGGGACAGGGGGACCTTAGCAATCAGCCCCAGCATTTT. The encoded protein is CASRNTGQGDLSNQPQHF.